This T cell receptor beta chain was profiled in a study of blood T cell repertoires in COVID-19. Under the authors' procedure: Quantification of nucleated cells was approximated via reference gene primer amplification. Only in-frame clones appear in the TCRdb table, and some are missing; sequencing was by immunoSEQ multiplex PCR. The V and J calls and clone size were taken over from that table, and D and trimming were inferred from the DNA. This sample has some 140,000 clones, with roughly three quarters found just once. Sequenced material: peripheral blood. The clonotype originates from a man aged 80 or over with acute or convalescent COVID-19.

The CDR3 sequence: CASSERTGTYEQYF. The CDR3 DNA reads as TGTGCCAGCAGTGAAAGGACAGGGACCTACGAGCAGTACTTC. The chain combines TRBV6-1 with TRBJ2-7, with 8 bases matching TRBD1. The CDR3 covers 14 residues. V was clipped by 2 bases and J by 2 bases; unmatched bases: 2. The germline V gene has CDR1 MNHNS and CDR2 SASEGT.